This T cell receptor beta chain derives from a study of CD8 T cells in Susac syndrome (dated by TCRdb to the late 2010s). With regard to the full study: Whether CD8+ T cell activation and differentiation in Susac syndrome was antigen driven was tested using repertoire sequencing.

Trimming removed 1 base from V and 1 base from J, leaving 13 bases between the germline ends. Looking up the germline V gene yields CDR1 LGHNA and CDR2 YSLEER. From cysteine to phenylalanine, the CDR3 is 17 amino acids long. The kept DNA is CDR3 alone, 51 bases in frame from the first base. Comment on this clonotype: The antigen it recognizes is unknown. No much larger clone exists at a distance of one base, and base qualities are not known.

The research as a whole found: The study acknowledged that relatively few individuals were included in the TCR sequencing and HLA analysis.

RNA was extracted with the RNeasy kit and roughly 0.5 to 1 ug was reverse transcribed using random hexamers. The immunoSEQ multiplex PCR assay, covering 54 Vbeta and 13 Jbeta segments, was used to amplify TCR beta CDR3 regions. To correct PCR amplification bias, a synthetic template baseline was used for both primer optimization and computational correction. On the authors' methods: Reads were annotated to V, D and J genes according to IMGT and were analyzed with immunoSEQ Analyzer, with only productive sequences retained. Clonality was computed as one minus Shannon entropy normalized by log2 of the number of productive unique sequences. For each patient and control, public and private clones were evaluated among the 100 most prevalent clones. Clones were defined as Susac-specific when absent from the healthy and MS cohorts, from 1,000 to 1,100 published viral clones and from other ImmuneACCESS disease sequences. TCRdb ran its own pipeline on the public reads, namely fastp trimming at Q25 and MiXCR clone calling, and kept in-frame beta chains. Under each unique CDR3 protein, matching rows form one entry showing the most common genes and DNA. Clone size and V and J calls follow TCRdb, not the original study. Present in this sample are 100,000 to 150,000 distinct CDR3 sequences, around 94% of which were seen just once. Of the sample, roughly 0.087% is held by the ten largest clones.

Peripheral blood CD8+ and CD4+ T cells from healthy donors, Susac syndrome patients and multiple sclerosis patients were profiled by high-throughput TCR beta sequencing. Healthy donors were age- and sex-matched controls. Bulk CD8+ and CD4+ T cells were purified magnetically by negative isolation, whereas CD8+ TEMRA cells were enriched by FACS. Blood was collected in EDTA tubes and processed within 24 hours, with PBMCs isolated through density gradient centrifugation. PBMCs intended for TCR sequencing were cryopreserved in liquid nitrogen and thawed later in a water bath at 37 degrees C. A purity of at least 90% was achieved for sorted or isolated CD4+, CD8+ and CD8+ TEMRA cells.

This clonotype was obtained from a human donor in good health. Sample: CD4+ T cells from PBMCs. This chain joins TRBV4-3 to TRBJ2-2; TRBD2 might be the D gene, on 6 matching bases. The DNA sequence is given as TGCGCCAGCAGCCAAGCTTGGGGAGGTCTGAACACCGGGGAGCTGTTTTTT. Translated, this is CASSQAWGGLNTGELFF.